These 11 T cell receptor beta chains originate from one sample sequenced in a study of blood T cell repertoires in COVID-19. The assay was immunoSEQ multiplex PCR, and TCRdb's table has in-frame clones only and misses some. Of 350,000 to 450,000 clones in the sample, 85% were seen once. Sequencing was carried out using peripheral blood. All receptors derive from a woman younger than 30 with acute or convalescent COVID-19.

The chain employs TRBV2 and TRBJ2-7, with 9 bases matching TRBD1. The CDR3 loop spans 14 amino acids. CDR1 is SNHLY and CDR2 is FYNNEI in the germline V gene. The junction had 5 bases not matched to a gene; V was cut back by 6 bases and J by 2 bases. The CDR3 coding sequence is TGTGCCAGCAGCCTGGGACAGGGACCCTACGAGCAGTACTTC. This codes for CASSLGQGPYEQYF.

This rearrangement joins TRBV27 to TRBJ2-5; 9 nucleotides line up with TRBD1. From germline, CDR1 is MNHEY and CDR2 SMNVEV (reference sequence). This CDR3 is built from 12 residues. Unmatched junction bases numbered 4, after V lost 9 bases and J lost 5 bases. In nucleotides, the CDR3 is TGTGCCAGTTGGACAGGGGATGAGACCCAGTACTTC. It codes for CASWTGDETQYF.

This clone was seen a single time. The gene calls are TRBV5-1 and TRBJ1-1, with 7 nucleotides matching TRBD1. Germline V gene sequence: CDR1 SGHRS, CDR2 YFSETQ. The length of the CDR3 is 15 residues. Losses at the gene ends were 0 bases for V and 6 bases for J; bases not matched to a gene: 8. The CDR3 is CASSLGVQGGAEAFF. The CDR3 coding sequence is TGCGCCAGCAGCTTGGGCGTCCAGGGGGGAGCTGAAGCTTTCTTT.

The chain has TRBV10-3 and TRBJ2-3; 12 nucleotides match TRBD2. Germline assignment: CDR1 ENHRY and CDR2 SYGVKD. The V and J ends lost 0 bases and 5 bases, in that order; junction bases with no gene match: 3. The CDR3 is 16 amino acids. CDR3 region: CAISESSSGGGDTQYF. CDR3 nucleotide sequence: TGTGCCATCAGTGAGTCGTCTAGCGGGGGGGGAGATACGCAGTATTTT.

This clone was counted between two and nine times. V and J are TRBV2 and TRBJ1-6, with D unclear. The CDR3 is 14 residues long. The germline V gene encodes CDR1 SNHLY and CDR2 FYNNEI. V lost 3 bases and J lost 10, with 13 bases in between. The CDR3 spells CASSDRRGYSPLHF. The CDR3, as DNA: TGTGCCAGCAGTGATAGGAGAGGGTACTCACCCCTCCACTTT.

The CDR3 here is CASSPPGSQGYGYTF. For the CDR3, the DNA is TGTGCCAGCAGTCCTCCGGGATCCCAAGGATATGGCTACACCTTC. The chain couples TRBV6-5 to TRBJ1-2; no clear D. Germline-derived CDR1 and CDR2 are MNHEY and SVGAGI. This CDR3 has 15 amino acids. With 5 bases removed from V and 5 bases from J, the gap between germline ends came to 18 bases.

The CDR3 region is CASSVAGADNEQFF. The CDR3 DNA follows: TGTGCCAGCAGCGTAGCAGGGGCAGACAATGAGCAGTTCTTC. The chain combines TRBV9 with TRBJ2-1, with D perhaps matching TRBD1 (6 bases). Trimming took off 0 bases at V and 5 bases at J, with 9 bases between the two ends. From germline, CDR1 is SGDLS and CDR2 YYNGEE. The CDR3 length is 14 residues.

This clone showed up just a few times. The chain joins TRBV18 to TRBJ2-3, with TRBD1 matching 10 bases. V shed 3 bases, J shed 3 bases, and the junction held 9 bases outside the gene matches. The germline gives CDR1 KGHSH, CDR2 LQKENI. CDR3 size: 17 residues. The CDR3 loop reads CASSPPGRDRGTDTQYF. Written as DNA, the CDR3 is TGTGCCAGCTCACCTCCCGGCCGGGACAGGGGAACAGATACGCAGTATTTT. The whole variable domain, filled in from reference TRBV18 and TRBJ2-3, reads NAGVMQNPRHLVRRRGQEARLRCSPMKGHSHVYWYRQLPEEGLKFMVYLQKENIIDESGMPKERFSAEFPKEGPSILRIQQVVRGDSAAYFCASSPPGRDRGTDTQYFGPGTRLTVL.

Here the CDR3 reads CASSTGGGYGYTF. As DNA, the CDR3 is TGTGCCAGCAGCACAGGGGGTGGGTATGGCTACACCTTC. The genes are TRBV27 and TRBJ1-2, with 8 bases identical to TRBD1. The germline gives CDR1 MNHEY, CDR2 SMNVEV (reference sequence). The CDR3 loop spans 13 amino acids. The ends lost 6 bases at V and 5 bases at J; junction bases unmatched: 5.

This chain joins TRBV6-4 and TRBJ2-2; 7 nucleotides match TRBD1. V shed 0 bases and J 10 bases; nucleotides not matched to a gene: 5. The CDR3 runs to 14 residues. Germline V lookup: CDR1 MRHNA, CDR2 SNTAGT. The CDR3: CASSDSDRGLELFF. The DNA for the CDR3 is TGTGCCAGCAGTGACTCCGATAGGGGGCTGGAGCTGTTTTTT.

The DNA for the CDR3 is TGTGCCAGCAGTTACCAGCGGGACTCACCTCGCGAGCAGTACTTC. Protein product: CASSYQRDSPREQYF. The chain couples TRBV27 to TRBJ2-7; 7 nucleotides line up with TRBD2. This CDR3 comprises 15 residues. Germline V CDR1 and CDR2: MNHEY, SMNVEV (reference sequence). V lost 4 bases and J lost 6; bases outside the gene matches: 12.